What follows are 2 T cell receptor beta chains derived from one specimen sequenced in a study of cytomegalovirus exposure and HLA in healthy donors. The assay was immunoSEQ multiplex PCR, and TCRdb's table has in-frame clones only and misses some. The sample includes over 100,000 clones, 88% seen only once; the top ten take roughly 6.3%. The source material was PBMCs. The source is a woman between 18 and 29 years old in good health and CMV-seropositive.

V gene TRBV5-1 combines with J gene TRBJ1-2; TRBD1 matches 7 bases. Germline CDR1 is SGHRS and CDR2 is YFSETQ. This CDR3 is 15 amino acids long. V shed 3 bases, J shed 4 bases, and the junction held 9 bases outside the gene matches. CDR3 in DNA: TGCGCCAGCAGCTCCACGGGACAGTCCCTCTATGGCTACACCTTC. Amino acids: CASSSTGQSLYGYTF.

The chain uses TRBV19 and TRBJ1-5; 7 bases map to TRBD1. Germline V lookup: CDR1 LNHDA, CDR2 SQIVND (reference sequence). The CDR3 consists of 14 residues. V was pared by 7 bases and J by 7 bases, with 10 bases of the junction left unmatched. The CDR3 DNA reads TGTGCCAGTAACGGTAGACAGGGACGACAGCCCCAGCATTTT. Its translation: CASNGRQGRQPQHF.